This record looks at one T cell receptor beta chain sequence and its context. What it binds is not known. The data were obtained in a study of radiotherapy plus CTLA-4 blockade in lung cancer. Study-level points and caveats: It was early blood T cell clone dynamics, with interferon-beta, that reportedly best predicted response.

Each patient with chemo-refractory metastatic non-small-cell lung cancer was treated with focal radiation plus CTLA-4 blockade using ipilimumab. The CDR3 runs 16 residues. CDR1 is SGHAT and CDR2 is FQNNGV in the germline V gene. V dropped 0 bases and J dropped 7; count of bases not matched to a gene: 9. The protocol was immunoSEQ multiplex PCR, while the TCRdb copy is restricted to in-frame clones and leaves out a portion. The sample yields tens of thousands of clones, around 80% seen once. Sequences were derived from peripheral blood, sampled from a patient treated with radiotherapy plus ipilimumab. The V gene is TRBV11-2, the J gene TRBJ1-2; 9 nucleotides agree with TRBD1. This sequence was found in a human donor with non-small cell lung cancer who had stable disease on radiotherapy plus ipilimumab. The CDR3 nucleotides read TGTGCCAGCAGCTTAGATCTCGTACAGGGGGCTTCTGGCTACACCTTC. Translated: CASSLDLVQGASGYTF. Together with reference TRBV11-2 and TRBJ1-2, the CDR3 gives the full variable domain: EAGVAQSPRYKIIEKRQSVAFWCNPISGHATLYWYQQILGQGPKLLIQFQNNGVVDDSQLPKDRFSAERLKGVDSTLKIQPAKLEDSAVYLCASSLDLVQGASGYTFGSGTRLTVV.